A selection of T cell receptor beta chains follows, all from one sample in a study of blood T cell repertoires in COVID-19. Sequencing was performed with immunoSEQ multiplex PCR; in TCRdb, only in-frame clones are kept and a portion is missing. The sample yields roughly 190,000 clones, roughly 79% seen once. The sequencing sample was made of peripheral blood. All receptors come from a woman between 40 and 50 years old with COVID-19, enrolled during active disease. Each CDR3 is given with its conserved first and last residue. The order of the fields is D gene, V gene, J gene, clone size, CDR3 protein, CDR3 DNA. D genes are given only for firm matches. A clone size is listed for some rows: how often the clone was seen (once, few, many), or a class if it is expanded.

D: TRBD1
V: TRBV3-1/TRBV3-2
J: TRBJ1-2
size: few
CDR3: CASSPHGSGQGLSAGYTF
DNA: TGTGCCAGCAGCCCACACGGAAGCGGACAGGGTCTTTCAGCTGGCTACACCTTC

D: -
V: TRBV4-1
J: TRBJ1-3
size: -
CDR3: CASSQVPYSGNTIYF
DNA: TGCGCCAGCAGCCAAGTGCCCTACTCTGGAAACACCATATATTTT

D: -
V: TRBV19
J: TRBJ1-2
size: -
CDR3: CASSSSGSDYGYTF
DNA: TGTGCCAGTAGCTCATCGGGATCGGACTATGGCTACACCTTC

D: -
V: TRBV7-2
J: TRBJ2-3
size: -
CDR3: CASRFGLATDTQYF
DNA: TGTGCCAGCAGGTTCGGTTTAGCCACAGATACGCAGTATTTT

D: TRBD1
V: TRBV3-1/TRBV3-2
J: TRBJ1-1
size: -
CDR3: CASSQVTGLWTEAFF
DNA: TGTGCCAGCAGCCAAGTGACAGGGCTCTGGACTGAAGCTTTCTTT

D: TRBD2
V: TRBV6-4
J: TRBJ2-3
size: -
CDR3: CASSPSGTTDTQYF
DNA: TGTGCCAGCAGCCCTAGCGGGACCACAGATACGCAGTATTTT

D: TRBD1
V: TRBV6-5
J: TRBJ1-6
size: -
CDR3: CASSRTGNNSPLHF
DNA: TGTGCCAGCAGTCGGACAGGGAATAATTCACCCCTCCACTTT

D: TRBD1
V: TRBV19
J: TRBJ1-6
size: -
CDR3: CASSGTVVSPLHF
DNA: TGTGCCAGTTCTGGGACAGTGGTTTCACCCCTCCACTTT

D: -
V: TRBV11-2
J: TRBJ1-1
size: -
CDR3: CASSLGPGANTEAFF
DNA: TGTGCCAGCAGCTTAGGTCCAGGGGCGAACACTGAAGCTTTCTTT

D: -
V: TRBV5-4
J: TRBJ1-4
size: once
CDR3: CASSFDSGREKLFF
DNA: TGTGCCAGCAGCTTCGACAGCGGGAGGGAAAAACTGTTTTTT

D: -
V: TRBV18
J: TRBJ2-7
size: -
CDR3: CASSPAGTYEQYF
DNA: TGTGCCAGCTCACCAGCGGGAACCTACGAGCAGTACTTC

D: TRBD2
V: TRBV16
J: TRBJ2-1
size: -
CDR3: CASSPGLAGNEQFF
DNA: TGTGCCAGCAGCCCCGGGCTAGCGGGGAATGAGCAGTTCTTC

D: -
V: TRBV5-1
J: TRBJ1-2
size: -
CDR3: CASSLDGLMSYGYTF
DNA: TGCGCCAGCAGCTTGGATGGGCTGATGAGCTATGGCTACACCTTC

D: TRBD1
V: TRBV2
J: TRBJ1-4
size: -
CDR3: CASSAERGLGGEKLFF
DNA: TGTGCCAGCAGTGCGGAAAGGGGGCTAGGAGGTGAAAAACTGTTTTTT

D: TRBD1
V: TRBV12-3/TRBV12-4
J: TRBJ1-2
size: -
CDR3: CASTPTGVYGYTF
DNA: TGTGCCAGCACCCCGACAGGGGTCTATGGCTACACCTTC

D: -
V: TRBV30
J: TRBJ1-1
size: -
CDR3: CAWSVRGSVTFF
DNA: TGTGCCTGGAGTGTACGAGGGTCGGTTACTTTCTTT

D: -
V: TRBV5-1
J: TRBJ2-1
size: -
CDR3: CASSLISGPENEQFF
DNA: TGCGCCAGCAGCTTGATTAGCGGCCCCGAGAATGAGCAGTTCTTC

D: TRBD1
V: TRBV11-2
J: TRBJ1-2
size: -
CDR3: CASSPGTANYGYTF
DNA: TGTGCCAGCAGCCCAGGGACAGCAAACTATGGCTACACCTTC

D: -
V: TRBV12-3/TRBV12-4
J: TRBJ2-3
size: -
CDR3: CASNSGPRDTQYF
DNA: TGTGCCAGCAATAGCGGTCCCCGAGATACGCAGTATTTT

D: -
V: TRBV6-6
J: TRBJ1-3
size: few
CDR3: CASSLVDTIYF
DNA: TGTGCCAGCAGTTTGGTAGACACCATATATTTT